Only a few counts were recorded for the clone carrying this T cell receptor (beta chain). Germline V gene lookup returns CDR1 MNHNY and CDR2 SVGAGI (reference sequence). The V and J ends lost 6 bases and 10 bases respectively, with 10 bases between them. The CDR3 runs to 11 residues. Sorting with CD45RO/CCR7/CD25/CD127/CD95/CD27 yielded naive, central memory, regulatory and stem-like memory CD4+ cells. Isolated RNA was reverse transcribed in full, so expressed TCRB transcripts were sequenced. Some 4 million reads were obtained on average from naive, central memory and regulatory T cell samples. Measured with immunoSEQ multiplex PCR; TCRdb has only the in-frame clones, and not every one. The data show over 300,000 clones, approximately 8.2% seen once. These data belong to a study of beta chain features in type 1 diabetes.

Sequenced: central memory CD4+ T cells from blood. This receptor was obtained from a woman between 18 and 29 years old in good health. This sequence joins TRBV6-6 and TRBJ2-1; D gene uncertain. CDR3: CASRIDGEQFF. The CDR3 DNA reads as TGTGCCAGCAGGATCGACGGGGAGCAGTTCTTC.